This entry lists 7 T cell receptor beta chains sequenced from one sample in a study of shared clonotypes between healthy human individuals. Clones were sequenced by immunoSEQ multiplex PCR, and TCRdb holds only the in-frame ones, with some missing. The repertoire holds approximately 1.1 million clones, with around 82% as singletons. The specimen sequenced was memory CD4+ T cells from PBMCs. Documented subset: CD45RA-negative fraction. These receptor sequences come from a man aged 18-30 years in good health. Some clones in this sample may be carry-over from other donors' samples.

This sequence joins TRBV7-9 and TRBJ2-6; tentative D call: TRBD2 (7 bases). The CDR3 spans 15 residues. Germline V CDR1 and CDR2: SEHNR, FQNEAQ (reference sequence). V was pared by 11 bases and J by 2 bases, with 16 bases between. This CDR3 is CALGGQVAGANVLTF. DNA of the CDR3: TGTGCCCTCGGGGGGCAAGTTGCTGGGGCCAACGTCCTGACTTTC.

V usage is TRBV28 and J usage is TRBJ2-1; 8 nucleotides align to TRBD2. The germline V gene encodes CDR1 MDHEN and CDR2 SYDVKM. The CDR3 covers 20 residues. Trimming removed 6 bases from V and 6 bases from J; junction bases left unmatched: 25. CDR3 loop: CASSSYSPNSGSRMFNEQFF. CDR3 sequence (DNA): TGTGCCAGCAGCTCGTATAGCCCCAACAGCGGGAGTCGTATGTTCAATGAGCAGTTCTTC.

This clone has just one count. The sample has other DNA sequences that encode this CDR3 too. The CDR3 reads CASSLTGSYNEQFF. CDR3 sequence (DNA): TGTGCCAGCAGTTTAACGGGGTCATACAATGAGCAGTTCTTC. V gene TRBV28 combines with J gene TRBJ2-1; TRBD2 might be the D (5 bases). Germline V gene sequence: CDR1 MDHEN, CDR2 SYDVKM. V was pared by 2 bases and J by 4 bases, with 9 bases between. The CDR3 runs 14 residues.

This sequence joins TRBV5-8 and TRBJ1-5, with unresolved D. Germline-derived CDR1 and CDR2 are SGHTS and YDEGEE. V lost 1 base, J lost 4 bases, and 6 bases lay in between. This CDR3 has 13 residues. The CDR3: CASSLRKNQPQHF. CDR3 nucleotides: TGTGCCAGCAGCTTGAGAAAGAATCAGCCCCAGCATTTT.

This sequence joins TRBV7-8 and TRBJ2-5; D might be TRBD1 (7 bases). The CDR3 totals 15 residues. V was trimmed by 5 bases and J by 3 bases, leaving 16 bases between them. Germline V CDR1 and CDR2: SGHVS, FQNEAQ. This chain's CDR3 is CASSNPRGTEETQYF. The CDR3 DNA sequence: TGTGCCAGCAGCAACCCCCGGGGGACAGAAGAGACCCAGTACTTC.

V gene TRBV29-1 combines with J gene TRBJ1-1; no definite D call. V shed 3 bases and J shed 4 bases, with 9 bases lying between them. The CDR3 is 12 residues long. The germline gives CDR1 SQVTM, CDR2 ANQGSEA. The DNA of the CDR3 is TGCAGCGTTGAGCGTACACCCACTGAAGCTTTCTTT. It translates to CSVERTPTEAFF.

The chain employs TRBV6-1 and TRBJ2-7, with D maybe TRBD1 (5 bases). CDR1 and CDR2 (germline): MNHNS, SASEGT. V lost 3 bases and J lost 6, with 12 bases in between. The CDR3 spans 13 residues. The CDR3 protein is CASSETRTREQYF. The CDR3 DNA is TGTGCCAGCAGTGAGACAAGGACACGCGAGCAGTACTTC.